This T cell receptor beta chain is from a study of blood T cell repertoires in COVID-19. Study-wide background: Samples representing acute and convalescent COVID-19 were sourced from the United States, Italy and Spain. T cells, B-cell-depleted T cells, or PBMCs supplied cDNA or gDNA.

Methods used by the authors: Cell counts per sample came from amplifying reference gene primers. Clones were read by immunoSEQ multiplex PCR, and TCRdb kept only the in-frame ones, dropping some. V and J calls plus clone size are reproduced from that table; the DNA served to infer D and trimming. Here the sample spans around 84,000 clones, around 83% being singletons. This clone was recorded many times. The material sequenced was peripheral blood. The TCR was taken from a man older than 75 with active or convalescent COVID-19.

CDR3: CASSPRTGGNTEAFF. The CDR3 region has the DNA TGTGCCAGCAGCCCCCGGACAGGGGGGAACACTGAAGCTTTCTTT. The chain has TRBV9 and TRBJ1-1; 10 nucleotides match TRBD1. The V gene end was trimmed by 4 bases and the J gene end by 1 base; junction bases not matched to a gene: 4. Per the germline V gene, CDR1 is SGDLS and CDR2 is YYNGEE. The CDR3 spans 15 residues.